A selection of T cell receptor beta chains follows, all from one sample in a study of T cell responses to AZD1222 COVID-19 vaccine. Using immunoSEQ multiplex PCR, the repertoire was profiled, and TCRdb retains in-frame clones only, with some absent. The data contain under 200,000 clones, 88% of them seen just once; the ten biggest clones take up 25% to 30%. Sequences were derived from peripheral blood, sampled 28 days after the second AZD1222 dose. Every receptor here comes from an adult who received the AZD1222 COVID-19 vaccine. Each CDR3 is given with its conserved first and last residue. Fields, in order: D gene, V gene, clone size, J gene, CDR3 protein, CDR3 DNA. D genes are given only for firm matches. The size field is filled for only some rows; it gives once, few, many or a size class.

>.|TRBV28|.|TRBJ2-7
CASSLGWGYEQYF
TGTGCCAGCAGTTTAGGTTGGGGGTACGAGCAGTACTTC
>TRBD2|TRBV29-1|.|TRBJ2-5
CSGRLSGRGETQYF
TGCAGCGGCAGATTGAGCGGGAGAGGAGAGACCCAGTACTTC
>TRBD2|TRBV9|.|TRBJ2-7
CASSVGSTGLAYEQYF
TGTGCCAGCAGCGTGGGAAGTACGGGACTAGCTTACGAGCAGTACTTC
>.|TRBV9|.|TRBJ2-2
CASSSGMNTGELFF
TGTGCCAGCTCCTCGGGGATGAACACCGGGGAGCTGTTTTTT
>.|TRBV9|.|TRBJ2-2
CASSVEAGTGELFF
TGTGCCAGCAGCGTAGAAGCAGGCACCGGGGAGCTGTTTTTT
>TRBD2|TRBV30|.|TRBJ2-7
CAWSKRASGRASGEQYF
TGTGCCTGGAGTAAAAGGGCTAGCGGGAGGGCCTCGGGAGAGCAGTACTTC
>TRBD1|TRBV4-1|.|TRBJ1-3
CASRSSGTGAGNTIYF
TGCGCCAGCAGGTCATCCGGGACAGGGGCTGGAAACACCATATATTTT
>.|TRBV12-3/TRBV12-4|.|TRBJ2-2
CASLDSNTGELFF
TGTGCCAGTCTGGACAGTAACACCGGGGAGCTGTTTTTT
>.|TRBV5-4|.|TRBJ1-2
CASSPPFGGGYTF
TGTGCCAGCAGCCCCCCCTTCGGGGGTGGCTACACCTTC
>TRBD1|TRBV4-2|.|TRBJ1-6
CASSQKGQGSSYNSPLHF
TGTGCCAGCAGCCAAAAGGGACAGGGGAGCTCCTATAATTCACCCCTCCACTTT
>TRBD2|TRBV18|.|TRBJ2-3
CASSPPVRLAVPSTDTQYF
TGTGCCAGCTCACCACCGGTGCGACTAGCGGTCCCTAGCACAGATACGCAGTATTTT
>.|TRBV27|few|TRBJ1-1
CASRGLTEAFF
TGTGCCAGCAGAGGGTTAACTGAAGCTTTCTTT
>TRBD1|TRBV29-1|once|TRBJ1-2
CSVEGQGVYGYTF
TGCAGCGTTGAAGGACAGGGCGTCTATGGCTACACCTTC
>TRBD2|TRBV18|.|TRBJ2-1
CASSPPASGTDEQFF
TGTGCCAGCTCACCACCGGCTAGCGGAACGGATGAGCAGTTCTTC
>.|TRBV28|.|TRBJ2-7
CASSPLARQEQYF
TGTGCCAGCAGCCCCCTGGCGCGGCAAGAGCAGTACTTC
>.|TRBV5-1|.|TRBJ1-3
CASSSTAHSGNTIYF
TGCGCCAGCAGCTCGACAGCTCACTCTGGAAACACCATATATTTT
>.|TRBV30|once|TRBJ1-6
CAWSRGQTSNSSLHF
TGTGCCTGGAGTCGAGGACAGACTAGTAATTCATCCCTCCACTTT
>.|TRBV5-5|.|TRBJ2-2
CASSTFTGELFF
TGTGCCAGCAGTACCTTCACCGGGGAGCTGTTTTTT
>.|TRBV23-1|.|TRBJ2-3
CASRHHTQYF
TGCGCCAGCAGGCACCATACGCAGTATTTT
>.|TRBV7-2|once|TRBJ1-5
CASSLPGTEKGPQHF
TGTGCCAGCAGCTTACCCGGGACCGAGAAAGGGCCCCAGCATTTT
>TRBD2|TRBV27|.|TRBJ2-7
CASSLAGFYEQYF
TGTGCCAGCAGCTTAGCGGGCTTCTACGAGCAGTACTTC
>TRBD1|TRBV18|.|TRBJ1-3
CASSLRGGQTFGNTIYF
TGTGCCAGCTCACTGAGAGGGGGACAGACGTTCGGAAACACCATATATTTT
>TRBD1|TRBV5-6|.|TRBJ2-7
CASSLRQGSYEQYF
TGTGCCAGTTCACTGAGACAGGGATCCTACGAGCAGTACTTC
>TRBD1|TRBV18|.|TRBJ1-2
CASSPDRAAGYTF
TGTGCCAGCTCCCCGGACAGGGCTGCTGGCTACACCTTC
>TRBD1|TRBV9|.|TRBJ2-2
CASSAPGTGTGELFF
TGTGCCAGCAGCGCGCCCGGGACAGGGACCGGGGAGCTGTTTTTT
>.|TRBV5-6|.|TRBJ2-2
CASRILGGAESRGGELFF
TGTGCCAGCAGGATACTGGGGGGCGCGGAGTCAAGGGGCGGGGAGCTGTTTTTT
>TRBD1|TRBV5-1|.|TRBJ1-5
CASRQGALSNQPQHF
TGCGCCAGCAGACAGGGGGCTTTGAGCAATCAGCCCCAGCATTTT
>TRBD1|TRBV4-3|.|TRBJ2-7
CASSQEDRGATQYF
TGCGCCAGCAGCCAGGAGGACAGGGGGGCCACCCAGTACTTC
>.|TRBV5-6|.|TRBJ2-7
CASSPGWKVSYEQYF
TGTGCCAGCAGCCCGGGCTGGAAAGTCTCCTACGAGCAGTACTTC
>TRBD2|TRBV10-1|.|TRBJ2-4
CASIRAGVKNIQYF
TGCGCCAGCATTAGAGCGGGAGTTAAAAACATTCAGTACTTC
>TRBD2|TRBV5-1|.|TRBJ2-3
CASSSGGSGVTDTQYF
TGCGCCAGCAGCTCGGGGGGTAGCGGGGTCACAGATACGCAGTATTTT
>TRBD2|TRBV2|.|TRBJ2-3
CASSVSRGTSGTSTDTQYF
TGTGCCAGCAGTGTCAGCAGGGGGACTAGCGGGACTAGCACAGATACGCAGTATTTT
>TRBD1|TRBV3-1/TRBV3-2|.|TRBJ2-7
CASSQGGQGASRQYF
TGTGCCAGCAGCCAAGGAGGACAGGGGGCGTCACGGCAGTACTTC
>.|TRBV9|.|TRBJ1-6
CASSSRLGMDNSPLHF
TGTGCCAGCAGCTCCCGCCTAGGGATGGATAATTCACCCCTCCACTTT
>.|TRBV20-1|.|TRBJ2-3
CSTSAADTQYF
TGCAGCACCTCGGCTGCAGATACGCAGTATTTT